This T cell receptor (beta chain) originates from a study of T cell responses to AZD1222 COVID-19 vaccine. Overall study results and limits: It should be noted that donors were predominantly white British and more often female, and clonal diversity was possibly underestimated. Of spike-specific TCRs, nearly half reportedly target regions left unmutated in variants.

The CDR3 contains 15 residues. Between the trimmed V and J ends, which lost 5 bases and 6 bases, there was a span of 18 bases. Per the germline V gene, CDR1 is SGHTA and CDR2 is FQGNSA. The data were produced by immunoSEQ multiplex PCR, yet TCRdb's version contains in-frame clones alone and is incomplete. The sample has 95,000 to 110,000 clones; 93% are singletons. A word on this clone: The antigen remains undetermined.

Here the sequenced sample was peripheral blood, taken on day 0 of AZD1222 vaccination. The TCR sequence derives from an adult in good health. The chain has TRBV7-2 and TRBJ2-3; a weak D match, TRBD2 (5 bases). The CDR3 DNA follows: TGTGCCAGCAGCCCCGCTAGTGGGAGACGGGATACGCAGTATTTT. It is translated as CASSPASGRRDTQYF.